The 19 T cell receptor beta chains listed next were all sequenced from one sample in a study of cytomegalovirus exposure and HLA in healthy donors. 60 Vbeta and 13 Jbeta primers were used in PCR. Here immunoSEQ multiplex PCR was the method, and the copy in TCRdb shows in-frame clones only, minus some. The sample has about 110,000 clones, 67% seen once. Sequencing was done on a sample of PBMCs. These receptors all come from a man between 18 and 35 years old in good health and CMV-seropositive.

The rearrangement joins TRBV5-4 to TRBJ2-7; 7 nucleotides match TRBD2. The CDR3 is made up of 16 amino acids. After removal of 2 bases from V and 5 bases from J, the junction contained 13 bases not matched to a gene. CDR1 is SGHNT and CDR2 is YYREEE in the germline V gene (reference sequence). As DNA, the CDR3 is TGTGCCAGCAGCTTCAAAGGGGAGGGTAGGGCGAACGAGCAGTACGTC. Translated: CASSFKGEGRANEQYV.

The CDR3 spells CASSSGLAGYTGELFF. DNA of the CDR3: TGCGCCAGCAGCTCAGGACTAGCGGGGTACACCGGGGAGCTGTTTTTT. The rearrangement joins TRBV5-1 to TRBJ2-2; TRBD2 matches 12 bases. Trimming took 3 bases from V and 3 from J; bases not matched to a gene: 3. This CDR3 has 16 amino acids. The germline CDR1 and CDR2 sequences are SGHRS and YFSETQ.

The CDR3 DNA reads TGTGCCAGCAGCATGACAGGGATCGGCGGCTACACCTTC. This sequence encodes CASSMTGIGGYTF. The chain links TRBV7-3 to TRBJ1-2, with 7 bases that match TRBD1. The CDR3 sequence is 13 residues long. V trimming: 5 bases; J trimming: 8 bases; junction bases outside the gene matches: 8. Germline V gene lookup returns CDR1 SGHTA and CDR2 FQGTGA.

The chain joins TRBV5-1 to TRBJ2-5, with a tentative D call TRBD1 (6 bases). CDR1 is SGHRS, CDR2 YFSETQ, per germline. The CDR3 runs to 15 residues. V gave up 4 bases and J gave up 5 bases, with 18 bases separating them. CDR3 region: CASSDHRARGETQYF. The CDR3, as DNA: TGCGCCAGCAGCGATCACAGGGCCCGAGGGGAGACCCAGTACTTC.

This clone was counted only a few times. This rearrangement joins TRBV2 to TRBJ1-6; D is perhaps TRBD1 (6 bases). In germline, CDR1 is SNHLY, CDR2 FYNNEI. V dropped 8 bases and J dropped 6 bases, with 17 bases sitting between them. This CDR3 is built from 15 residues. The CDR3 spells CASRPWGRGNSPLHF. DNA for the CDR3: TGTGCCAGCCGACCCTGGGGGCGCGGTAATTCACCCCTCCACTTT.

The chain uses TRBV4-1 and TRBJ2-1; TRBD2 matches 8 bases. The V gene end was trimmed by 1 base and the J gene end by 0 bases; junction bases not matched to a gene: 8. The CDR3 is made up of 18 amino acids. Looked up from germline, CDR1 is MGHRA and CDR2 is YSYEKL. CDR3 nucleotides: TGCGCCAGCAGCCAAGTAGGGACGGGGGGGAGCTCCTACAATGAGCAGTTCTTC. The encoded protein is CASSQVGTGGSSYNEQFF.

This clone was detected once. Other DNA sequences from this sample encode an identical CDR3 as well. V and J are TRBV5-1 and TRBJ1-1; no firm D call. From germline, CDR1 is SGHRS and CDR2 YFSETQ. There are 13 residues in the CDR3. V shed 3 bases and J shed 2 bases, with 8 bases lying between them. CDR3 protein: CASSWRENTEAFF. In DNA, the CDR3 is TGCGCCAGCAGCTGGAGGGAAAACACTGAAGCTTTCTTT.

This chain links TRBV6-5 with TRBJ2-5, with a weak D call TRBD1 (6 bases). Germline CDR1 MNHEY, CDR2 SVGAGI. Deletions cut 6 bases from V and 1 base from J, with 12 bases between. This CDR3 contains 14 residues. The CDR3 DNA is TGTGCCAGCAGCCCCCACAGGGCCCAAGAGACCCAGTACTTC. Translating it yields CASSPHRAQETQYF.

The chain couples TRBV7-2 to TRBJ1-1; no firm D call. Germline V gene lookup returns CDR1 SGHTA and CDR2 FQGNSA. There are 12 residues in the CDR3. V shed 6 bases and J shed 0 bases, with 5 bases lying between them. CDR3 protein: CASSWLNTEAFF. In nucleotides, the CDR3 is TGTGCCAGCAGTTGGCTGAACACTGAAGCTTTCTTT.

The rearrangement uses TRBV11-1 and TRBJ2-6, with D hard to call. Trimming left V 1 base short and J 0 bases short, with 10 bases between. The CDR3 has 17 amino acids. Germline V gene lookup returns CDR1 SGHAT and CDR2 FQDESV (reference sequence). The DNA of the CDR3 is TGTGCCAGCAGCTTAGTGCCAGTCAGCTCTGGGGCCAACGTCCTGACTTTC. Its translation is CASSLVPVSSGANVLTF.

This clone was seen more than once but under ten times. This chain uses TRBV5-1 with TRBJ2-7; 8 nucleotides align to TRBD2. This CDR3 is 16 amino acids long. Germline CDR1 SGHRS, CDR2 YFSETQ. J lost 0 bases, V lost 1 base, and 6 bases had no gene match. The CDR3 is CASSLSSGTISYEQYF. In DNA, the CDR3 is TGCGCCAGCAGCTTGAGTAGCGGGACCATCTCCTACGAGCAGTACTTC.

The chain has TRBV28 and TRBJ2-7; maybe TRBD2 (6 bases). CDR1 MDHEN and CDR2 SYDVKM come from the germline V gene. The V gene lost 6 bases and the J gene lost 2 bases, with 8 bases spanning the gap. The CDR3 extends over 12 amino acids. The CDR3 is CASSRGTYEQYV. The CDR3 region has the DNA TGTGCCAGCAGCCGGGGGACCTACGAGCAGTACGTC.

The chain joins TRBV7-2 to TRBJ2-3; 8 bases fit TRBD2. This CDR3 region has 15 residues. Per germline, CDR1 SGHTA and CDR2 FQGNSA. Trimming cost V 2 bases and J 2 bases; bases outside gene matches: 3. CDR3 in DNA: TGTGCCAGCAGCTTATTCGGGGGGGCCACAGATACGCAGTATTTT. Protein sequence: CASSLFGGATDTQYF.

The rearrangement uses TRBV4-1 and TRBJ2-1, with D hard to call. The length of the CDR3 is 17 residues. Trimming took 3 bases from V and 6 from J, leaving 21 bases between them. The germline V gene encodes CDR1 MGHRA and CDR2 YSYEKL. CDR3 nucleotide sequence: TGCGCCAGCAGCCATGTGGTTGGCCCCCCAACCCCCAATGAGCAGTTCTTC. This codes for CASSHVVGPPTPNEQFF.

The chain joins TRBV27 to TRBJ2-1; 8 bases fit TRBD1. Per the germline V gene, CDR1 is MNHEY and CDR2 is SMNVEV (reference sequence). The CDR3 length is 16 residues. The trim removed 4 bases at V and 7 bases at J, leaving 12 bases unmatched. As DNA, the CDR3 is TGTGCCAGCAGTTCCCCCTCGCGGGACAGGAATAATGAGCAGTTCTTC. It is translated as CASSSPSRDRNNEQFF.

The V gene is TRBV5-1, the J gene TRBJ2-5; D is ambiguous. The V end lost 1 base, the J end lost 4 bases, and 5 bases lay between the germline ends. Germline V gene lookup returns CDR1 SGHRS and CDR2 YFSETQ. There are 12 residues in the CDR3. CDR3 in amino acids: CASSLQSETQYF. CDR3 nucleotides: TGCGCCAGCAGCTTGCAATCAGAGACCCAGTACTTC.

This clone was seen a few times. The V and J genes are TRBV27 and TRBJ2-3; 10 positions agree with TRBD2. The V gene's germline CDR1 is MNHEY and CDR2 SMNVEV (reference sequence). Germline trimming cut 8 bases from V and 1 base from J; bases unmatched to any gene: 6. CDR3 length: 15 amino acids. CDR3: CASATLAGGTDTQYF. The DNA for the CDR3 is TGTGCCAGCGCTACTCTAGCGGGGGGCACAGATACGCAGTATTTT.

The chain joins TRBV6-1 to TRBJ1-2, with TRBD1 matching 9 bases. The J segment lost 6 bases and the V segment lost 11 bases, leaving 10 bases of the junction unmatched. CDR1 and CDR2 (germline): MNHNS, SASEGT. The CDR3 is 13 residues long. The CDR3 sequence is CAVRTGARDGYTF. The CDR3 DNA follows: TGTGCCGTTCGGACAGGGGCTAGGGATGGCTACACCTTC.

V and J are TRBV11-2 and TRBJ2-7; a weak D match, TRBD2 (6 bases). The germline CDR1 and CDR2 sequences are SGHAT and FQNNGV. The CDR3 totals 12 residues. Trimming removed 3 bases at V and 7 bases at J, with 10 bases between. For the CDR3, the DNA is TGTGCCAGCAGCTTGGGAGGAATAGAGCAGTACTTC. Amino acid sequence: CASSLGGIEQYF.